The 8 T cell receptor beta chains presented below share a single source sample, sequenced in a study of blood T cell repertoires in COVID-19. Measured with immunoSEQ multiplex PCR; TCRdb has only the in-frame clones, and not every one. The sample includes some 46,000 clones, about 90% of them seen just once. The sequencing sample was made of peripheral blood. All receptors come from a man aged 50-59 years with acute or convalescent COVID-19.

The V gene is TRBV7-2, the J gene TRBJ2-1, with 8 bases identical to TRBD2. Per the germline V gene, CDR1 is SGHTA and CDR2 is FQGNSA. The length of the CDR3 is 15 residues. V was clipped by 1 base and J by 4 bases; unmatched bases: 3. Here the CDR3 DNA reads TGTGCCAGCAGCTTAGAGCGGGGGTGGTACAATGAGCAGTTCTTC. It specifies CASSLERGWYNEQFF. The full variable domain, in which reference TRBV7-2 and TRBJ2-1 provide the parts outside the CDR3, is GAGVSQSPSNKVTEKGKDVELRCDPISGHTALYWYRQSLGQGLEFLIYFQGNSAPDKSGLPSDRFSAERTGGSVSTLTIQRTQQEDSAVYLCASSLERGWYNEQFFGPGTRLTVL.

This clone was detected once. The chain recombines TRBV5-1 with TRBJ2-7; perhaps TRBD1 as D (6 bases). V dropped 4 bases and J dropped 5 bases, with 19 bases sitting between them. The CDR3 spans 15 residues. CDR1 and CDR2 from the germline V gene are SGHRS and YFSETQ. The CDR3 spells CASSTPGRGVDEQYF. CDR3 in DNA: TGCGCCAGCAGCACTCCGGGCAGGGGAGTGGACGAGCAGTACTTC.

The chain recombines TRBV15 with TRBJ1-1; D might be TRBD1 (5 bases). Germline lookup yields CDR1 LNHNV and CDR2 YYDKDF (reference sequence). There are 15 residues in the CDR3. The ends were cut back, 3 bases at V and 0 bases at J, with 11 bases in the middle. This CDR3 is CATSSLQGLNTEAFF. In DNA, the CDR3 is TGTGCCACCAGCAGCCTCCAGGGCCTGAACACTGAAGCTTTCTTT.

The chain employs TRBV24-1 and TRBJ1-2, with D unresolved. CDR1 is KGHDR, CDR2 SFDVKD, per germline. CDR3 size: 12 residues. Trimming removed 7 bases at V and 4 bases at J, with 9 bases between. The CDR3 coding sequence is TGTGCCACCAGCCAGGATCTCTATGGCTACACCTTC. It specifies CATSQDLYGYTF.

The chain couples TRBV7-3 to TRBJ1-2; TRBD1 matches at 7 bases. The ends lost 4 bases at V and 6 bases at J; junction bases unmatched: 20. The CDR3 extends over 18 amino acids. Germline lookup yields CDR1 SGHTA and CDR2 FQGTGA. CDR3 protein: CASSYNAPGQISVDGYTF. The CDR3 DNA follows: TGTGCCAGCAGCTACAACGCCCCGGGACAGATTAGCGTGGATGGCTACACCTTC. Full variable domain (rest looked up from reference TRBV7-3 and TRBJ1-2): GAGVSQTPSNKVTEKGKYVELRCDPISGHTALYWYRQSLGQGPEFLIYFQGTGAADDSGLPNDRFFAVRPEGSVSTLKIQRTERGDSAVYLCASSYNAPGQISVDGYTFGSGTRLTVV.

The chain carries TRBV5-1 and TRBJ1-5; D not certain. The CDR3 runs to 15 residues. V was trimmed by 2 bases and J by 4 bases, leaving 13 bases between them. Germline lookup yields CDR1 SGHRS and CDR2 YFSETQ. The CDR3 DNA is TGCGCCAGCAGCTTCGATGCGGGGAAAAATCAGCCCCAGCATTTT. This codes for CASSFDAGKNQPQHF.

J is TRBJ2-7 and V is TRBV6-2 or TRBV6-3; 10 bases agree with TRBD2. Germline CDR1 is MNHEY and CDR2 is SVGEGT. The CDR3 consists of 16 residues. The V segment lost 6 bases and the J segment 6 bases; nucleotides outside the gene matches: 14. The CDR3 DNA is TGTGCCAGCAGCCCCGGACTAGCGGTAGTCTACGCCGAGCAGTACTTC. As protein: CASSPGLAVVYAEQYF.

This clone was observed a handful of times. The genes are TRBV6-1 and TRBJ1-4, with D possibly being TRBD1 (5 bases). V was shortened by 1 base and J by 8 bases, with 23 bases between the two germline ends. Per germline, CDR1 MNHNS and CDR2 SASEGT. The CDR3 is 18 residues long. CDR3 residues: CASSEVSVAGGFGEKLFF. The CDR3 bases are TGTGCCAGCAGTGAAGTGAGTGTGGCCGGGGGTTTCGGCGAAAAACTGTTTTTT.